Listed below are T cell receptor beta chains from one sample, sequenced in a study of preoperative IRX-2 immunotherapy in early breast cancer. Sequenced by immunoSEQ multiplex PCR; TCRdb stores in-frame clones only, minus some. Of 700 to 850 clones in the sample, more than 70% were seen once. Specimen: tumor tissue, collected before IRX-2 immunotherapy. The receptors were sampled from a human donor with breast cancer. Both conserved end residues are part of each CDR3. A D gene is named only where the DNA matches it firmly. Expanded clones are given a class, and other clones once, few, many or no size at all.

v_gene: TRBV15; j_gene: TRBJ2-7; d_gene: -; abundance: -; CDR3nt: TGTGCCACCAGCAGAGAATGGGTAGGCCCCGGGCGGGAGCAGTACTTC; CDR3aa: CATSREWVGPGREQYF
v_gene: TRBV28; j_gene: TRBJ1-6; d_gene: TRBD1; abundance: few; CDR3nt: TGTGCCAGCAGTCTCCCGGGACGGGACAGTTCACCCCTCCACTTT; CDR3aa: CASSLPGRDSSPLHF
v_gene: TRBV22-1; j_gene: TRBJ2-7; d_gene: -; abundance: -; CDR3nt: TGTGCCAGCAGCTTAGGGGACCTTCGGGAGCAGTACTTC; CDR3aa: CASSLGDLREQYF
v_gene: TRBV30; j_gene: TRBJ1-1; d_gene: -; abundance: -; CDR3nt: TGTGCCTGGAAAGTCCAGATGAACACTGAAGCTTTCTTT; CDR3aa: CAWKVQMNTEAFF
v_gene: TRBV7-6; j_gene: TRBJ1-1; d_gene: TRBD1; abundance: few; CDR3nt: TGTGCCAGCAGCTTAAGGCGACAGGGGCCGAACACTGAAGCTTTCTTT; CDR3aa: CASSLRRQGPNTEAFF
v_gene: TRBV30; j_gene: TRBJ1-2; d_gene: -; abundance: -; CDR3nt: TGTGCCTGGAGCCAAAGGCAGGAGTCTAACTATGGCTACACCTTC; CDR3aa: CAWSQRQESNYGYTF
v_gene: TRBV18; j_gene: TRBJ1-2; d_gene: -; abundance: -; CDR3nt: TGTGCCAGCTCACTAGCCGGGCCCCTCCTCTATGGCTACACCTTC; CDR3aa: CASSLAGPLLYGYTF
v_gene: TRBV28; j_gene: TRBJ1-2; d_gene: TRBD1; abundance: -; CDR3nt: TGTGCCAGCACCCTGGGGGACAGGGGAGCTCTTGGCTACACCTTC; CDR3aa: CASTLGDRGALGYTF
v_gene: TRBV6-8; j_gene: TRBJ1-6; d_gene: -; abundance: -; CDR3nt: TGTGCCAGCAGTAGCTCGGACAGCTATAATTCACCCCTCCACTTT; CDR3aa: CASSSSDSYNSPLHF
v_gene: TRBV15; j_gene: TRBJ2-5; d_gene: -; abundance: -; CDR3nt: TGTGCCACCAGCAGAGATTATCAGGGGTCCCGAGAGACCCAGTACTTC; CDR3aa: CATSRDYQGSRETQYF
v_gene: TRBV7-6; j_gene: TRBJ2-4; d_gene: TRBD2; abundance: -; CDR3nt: TGTGCCAGCAGCTTGCTAGCGGGGGGGCTCTCAAACATTCAGTACTTC; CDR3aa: CASSLLAGGLSNIQYF
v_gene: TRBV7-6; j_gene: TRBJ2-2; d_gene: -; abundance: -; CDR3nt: TGTGCTAGCAGCCCCCAGGAAAACACCGGGGAGCTGTTTTTT; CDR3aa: CASSPQENTGELFF
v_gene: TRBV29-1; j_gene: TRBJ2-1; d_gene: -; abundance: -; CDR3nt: TGCAGCGTTGAGGTACCCGCCCCCAATGAGCAGTTCTTC; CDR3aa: CSVEVPAPNEQFF
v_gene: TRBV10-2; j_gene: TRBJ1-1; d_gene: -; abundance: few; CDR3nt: TGCGCCAGCATGCGGCAAGGACGGCAGAACACTGAAGCTTTCTTT; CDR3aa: CASMRQGRQNTEAFF
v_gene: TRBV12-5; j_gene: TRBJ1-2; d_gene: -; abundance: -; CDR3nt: TGTGCCAGCACTATTTTACCCCAGAGGGGTGGCTACACCTTC; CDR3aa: CASTILPQRGGYTF
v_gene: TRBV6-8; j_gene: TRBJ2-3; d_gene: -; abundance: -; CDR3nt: TGTGCCAGCAGCGCCGGGACTAGCACAGATACGCAGTATTTT; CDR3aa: CASSAGTSTDTQYF
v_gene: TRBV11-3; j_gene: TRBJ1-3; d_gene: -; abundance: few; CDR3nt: TGTGCCAGCAGCTTGAAGGGGGCTGGAAACACCATATATTTT; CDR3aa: CASSLKGAGNTIYF
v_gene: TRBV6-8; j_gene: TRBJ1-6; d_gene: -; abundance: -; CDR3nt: TGTGCCAGCAGGCCTACTTGGCGGCAGGATAATTCACCCCTCCACTTT; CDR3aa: CASRPTWRQDNSPLHF
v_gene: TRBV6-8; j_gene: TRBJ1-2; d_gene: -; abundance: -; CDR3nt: TGTGCCAGCAGTTACTCGGATGGAGGGAACAGTGGCTACACCTTC; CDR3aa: CASSYSDGGNSGYTF
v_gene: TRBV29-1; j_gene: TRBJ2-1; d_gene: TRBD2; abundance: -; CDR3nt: TGCAGCGTTGCGAGAGCGGGGGATGATTACAATGAGCAGTTCTTC; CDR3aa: CSVARAGDDYNEQFF
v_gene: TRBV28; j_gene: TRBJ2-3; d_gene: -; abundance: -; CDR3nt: TGTGCCAGCAGTTTACCGCGACAGGCCTCACAAAATACGCAGTATTTT; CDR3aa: CASSLPRQASQNTQYF
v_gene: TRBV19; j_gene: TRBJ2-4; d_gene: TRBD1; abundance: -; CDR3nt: TGTGCCAGTAGAGGACAGGCATTAGCCAAAAACATTCAGTACTTC; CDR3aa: CASRGQALAKNIQYF
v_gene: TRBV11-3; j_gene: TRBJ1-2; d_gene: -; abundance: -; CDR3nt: TGTGCCAGCAGCTTAAGTCGACCTCAATATGGCTACACCTTC; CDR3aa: CASSLSRPQYGYTF
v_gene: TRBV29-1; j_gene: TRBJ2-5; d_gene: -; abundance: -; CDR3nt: TGCAGCGTGCACCCGTGGGTCGGGGAGACCCAGTACTTC; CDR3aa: CSVHPWVGETQYF
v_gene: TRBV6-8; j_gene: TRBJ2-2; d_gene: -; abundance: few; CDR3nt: TGTGCCAGCAGGTCTCTTAACACCGGGGAGCTGTTTTTT; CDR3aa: CASRSLNTGELFF
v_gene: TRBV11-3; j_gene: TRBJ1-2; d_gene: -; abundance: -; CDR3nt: TGTGCCAGCAGCATGTGGATGACACCAAACTATGGCTACACCTTC; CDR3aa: CASSMWMTPNYGYTF
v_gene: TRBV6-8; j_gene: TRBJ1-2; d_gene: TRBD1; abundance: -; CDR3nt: TGTGCCATCAGTAGTCAGGGGGCTAGCTATGGCTACACCTTC; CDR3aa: CAISSQGASYGYTF
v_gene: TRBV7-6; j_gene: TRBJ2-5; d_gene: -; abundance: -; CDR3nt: TGTGCCAGCAGCTTAATGTTCCAACAAGAGACCCAGTACTTC; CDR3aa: CASSLMFQQETQYF
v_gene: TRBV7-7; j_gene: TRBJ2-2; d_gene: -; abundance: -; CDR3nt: TGTGCCAGCAGCTTACAAGGAACCTCCGGGGAGCTGTTTTTT; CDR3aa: CASSLQGTSGELFF
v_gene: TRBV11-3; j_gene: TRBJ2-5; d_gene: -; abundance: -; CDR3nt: TGTGCCAGCAGCTTAGAAGGGGGTGAGCGGGAGACCCAGTACTTC; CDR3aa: CASSLEGGERETQYF
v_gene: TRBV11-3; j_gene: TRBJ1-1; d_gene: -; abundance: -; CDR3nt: TGTGCCAGCAGCTTAGGGCAGTTGAACACTGAAGCTTTCTTT; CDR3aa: CASSLGQLNTEAFF
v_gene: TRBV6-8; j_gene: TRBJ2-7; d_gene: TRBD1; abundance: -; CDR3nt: TGTGCCATCAAGTCCGGGGACAGGGGTCACGAGCAGTACTTC; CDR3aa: CAIKSGDRGHEQYF
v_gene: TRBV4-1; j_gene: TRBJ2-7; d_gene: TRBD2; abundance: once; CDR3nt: TGCGCCAGCAGCCAGTATTGGGAGGGGTACGAGCAGTACTTC; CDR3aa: CASSQYWEGYEQYF
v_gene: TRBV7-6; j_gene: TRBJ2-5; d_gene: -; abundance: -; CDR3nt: TGTGCCAGCAGCTTAAAGGGAGAAGGGCAAGAGACCCAGTACTTC; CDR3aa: CASSLKGEGQETQYF
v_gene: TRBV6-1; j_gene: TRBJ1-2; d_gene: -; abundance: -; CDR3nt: TGTGCCAGCAGTGAAGCGTACGGAAACTATGGCTACACCTTC; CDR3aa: CASSEAYGNYGYTF
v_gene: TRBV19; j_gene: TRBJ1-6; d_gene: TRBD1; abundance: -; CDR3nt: TGTGCCAGTCGGTCGACAGGGGTTAATTCACCCCTCCACTTT; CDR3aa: CASRSTGVNSPLHF
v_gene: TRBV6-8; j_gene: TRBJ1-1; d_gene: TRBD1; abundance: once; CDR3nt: TGTGCCAGCAGTTACTTCGGGACAGTGAACACTGAAGCTTTCTTT; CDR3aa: CASSYFGTVNTEAFF
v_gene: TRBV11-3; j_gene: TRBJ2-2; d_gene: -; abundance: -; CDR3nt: TGTGCCAGCAGCTTATCGACGGTTAACACCGGGGAGCTGTTTTTT; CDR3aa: CASSLSTVNTGELFF
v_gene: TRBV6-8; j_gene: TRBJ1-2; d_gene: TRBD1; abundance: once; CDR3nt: TGTGCCATCAGAGATACCGGGACAGGGGTTAGAGGCTACACCTTC; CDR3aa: CAIRDTGTGVRGYTF
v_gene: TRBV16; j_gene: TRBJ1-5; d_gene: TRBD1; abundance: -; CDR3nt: TGTGCCAGCAGCCAATATTTGAGGACAGGTGATAGCAATCAGCCCCAGCATTTT; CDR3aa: CASSQYLRTGDSNQPQHF
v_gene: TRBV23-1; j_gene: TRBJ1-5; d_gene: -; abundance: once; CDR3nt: TGCGCCAGCAGTCAATCAGGGGTAGCCCTAAATCAGCCCCAGCATTTT; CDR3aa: CASSQSGVALNQPQHF
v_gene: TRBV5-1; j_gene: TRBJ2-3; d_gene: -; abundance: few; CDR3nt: TGCGCCAGCAGCCTATATGGGACAACTAGCACAGATACGCAGTATTTT; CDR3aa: CASSLYGTTSTDTQYF
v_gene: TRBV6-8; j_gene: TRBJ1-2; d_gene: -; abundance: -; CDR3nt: TGTGCCAGCAGCCCTACGGGACCGACCAACTATGGCTACACCTTC; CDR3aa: CASSPTGPTNYGYTF
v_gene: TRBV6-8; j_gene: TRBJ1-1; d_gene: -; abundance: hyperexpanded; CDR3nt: TGTGCCAGCAGTGATCCCTCCATGAACACTGAAGCTTTCTTT; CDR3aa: CASSDPSMNTEAFF
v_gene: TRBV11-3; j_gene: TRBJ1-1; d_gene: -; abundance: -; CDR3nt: TGTGCCAGCAGCTCGTGGAGGTTGACGGACACTGAAGCTTTCTTT; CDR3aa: CASSSWRLTDTEAFF
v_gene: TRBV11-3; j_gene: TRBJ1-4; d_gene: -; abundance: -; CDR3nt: TGTGCCAGCAGCCCCCGACTGAGAACTAATGAAAAACTGTTTTTT; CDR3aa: CASSPRLRTNEKLFF
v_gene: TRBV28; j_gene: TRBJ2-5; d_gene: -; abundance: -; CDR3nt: TGTGCCAGCAGTCTGAATGGGAAGACCCAGTACTTC; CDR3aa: CASSLNGKTQYF
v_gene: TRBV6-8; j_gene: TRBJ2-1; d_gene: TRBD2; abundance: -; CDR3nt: TGTGCCAGCAGTTACTTCAATAGCGGGGGCGAGCAGTTCTTC; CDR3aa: CASSYFNSGGEQFF
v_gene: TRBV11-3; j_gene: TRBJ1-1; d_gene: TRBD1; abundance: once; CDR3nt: TGTGCCAGCAGCCCGCCGGGACAGGGGAGGTTCACTGAAGCTTTCTTT; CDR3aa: CASSPPGQGRFTEAFF
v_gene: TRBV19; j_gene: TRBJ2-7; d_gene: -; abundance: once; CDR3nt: TGTGCCAGTAGTAAATTTGGGATCTCCTACGAGCAGTACTTC; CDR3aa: CASSKFGISYEQYF
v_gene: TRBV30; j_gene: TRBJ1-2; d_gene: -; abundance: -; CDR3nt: TGTGCCTGGAGTGGTTTAGGGGGCTATGGCTACACCTTC; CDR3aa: CAWSGLGGYGYTF
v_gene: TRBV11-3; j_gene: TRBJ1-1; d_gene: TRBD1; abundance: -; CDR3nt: TGTGCCAGCAGAAACCGACAGGGGGCCTCGAACACTGAAGCTTTCTTT; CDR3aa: CASRNRQGASNTEAFF
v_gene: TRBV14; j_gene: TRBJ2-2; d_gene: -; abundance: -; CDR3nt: TGTGCCAGCAGCCAAGATAGTGTGGGACACCGGATCCGCACCGGGGAGCTGTTTTTT; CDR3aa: CASSQDSVGHRIRTGELFF